The 27 T cell receptor beta chains below all came from one sample that was sequenced in a study of T cells in Graves' hyperthyroidism and ophthalmopathy. Amplified TCR beta CDR3 regions came from RNA transcripts. The HTBI set primed first-round TCR CDR3 RT-PCR. TCRdb called the multiplex PCR reads again in MiXCR, with one record for every CDR3 protein. The sample has about 400,000 distinct CDR3 sequences, around 13% seen once. The sample taken for sequencing was blood. Receptor source: a woman in her twenties or thirties with Graves' ophthalmopathy.

This clonotype was counted many times. V gene TRBV28 combines with J gene TRBJ2-6, with no clear D. Per the germline V gene, CDR1 is MDHEN and CDR2 is SYDVKM. V was pared by 4 bases and J by 0 bases, with 10 bases between. CDR3 length: 16 amino acids. The CDR3 nucleotides read TGTGCCAGCAGTTCTCGGTTTCGCTCTGGGGCCAACGTCCTGACTTTC. Protein: CASSSRFRSGANVLTF. Combining the CDR3 with reference TRBV28 and TRBJ2-6 gives the whole variable domain DVKVTQSSRYLVKRTGEKVFLECVQDMDHENMFWYRQDPGLGLRLIYFSYDVKMKEKGDIPEGYSVSREKKERFSLILESASTNQTSMYLCASSSRFRSGANVLTFGAGSRLTVL.

This clonotype was seen many times. The chain is built from TRBV10-2 and TRBJ2-5; unclear D gene. The CDR3 spans 9 residues. Per germline, CDR1 WSHSY and CDR2 SAAADI. V was trimmed by 10 bases and J by 0 bases, leaving 0 bases between them. CDR3 nucleotides: TGCGCCAACCAAGAGACCCAGTACTTC. Protein: CANQETQYF.

Many counts were recorded for this clonotype. The V gene is TRBV4-1, the J gene TRBJ1-1; TRBD1 agrees at 8 bases. The CDR3 totals 14 residues. The ends lost 3 bases at V and 7 bases at J; junction bases unmatched: 7. CDR1 MGHRA and CDR2 YSYEKL come from the germline V gene. CDR3 amino acids: CASSHPDRASEAFF. The CDR3, as DNA: TGCGCCAGCAGCCATCCGGACAGGGCCAGTGAAGCTTTCTTT.

This clonotype has a count of ten or more. This chain connects TRBV2 to TRBJ1-5; no firm D call. CDR3 length: 12 residues. V was shortened by 6 bases and J by 2 bases, with 5 bases between the two germline ends. CDR1 is SNHLY and CDR2 is FYNNEI in the germline V gene. DNA for the CDR3: TGTGCCAGCAGAATGGGCAATCAGCCCCAGCATTTT. Amino acids: CASRMGNQPQHF.

This clonotype was found a few times. The chain joins TRBV4-2 to TRBJ1-2, with TRBD1 as a possible D gene (5 bases). V dropped 0 bases and J dropped 8 bases, with 10 bases sitting between them. The CDR3 is 13 residues long. The germline V gene has CDR1 LGHNA and CDR2 YNFKEQ. CDR3 DNA: TGTGCCAGCAGCCAAGATCCCAGGGAAGGCTACACCTTC. Amino acid sequence: CASSQDPREGYTF.

This clonotype was detected ten times or more. V usage is TRBV20-1 and J usage is TRBJ1-5; TRBD1 is a possible D gene (5 bases). CDR1 and CDR2 from the germline V gene are DFQATT and SNEGSKA (reference sequence). There are 15 residues in the CDR3. V was cut by 6 bases and J by 4 bases, with 19 bases left in between. CDR3 in DNA: TGCAGTGCCCAGCTGAGGACAAAGGGGAATCAGCCCCAGCATTTT. Translation gives CSAQLRTKGNQPQHF.

Many counts were recorded for this clonotype. V is TRBV7-9 and J is TRBJ2-2; D remains ambiguous. The CDR3 runs 12 residues. The germline gives CDR1 SEHNR, CDR2 FQNEAQ (reference sequence). Trimming took 3 bases from V and 6 from J, leaving 5 bases between them. This chain's CDR3 is CASSFYAGELFF. In DNA form, the CDR3 reads TGTGCCAGCAGCTTTTACGCCGGGGAGCTGTTTTTT.

This clonotype was seen many times. The chain employs TRBV28 and TRBJ2-7; 10 positions agree with TRBD1. Germline lookup yields CDR1 MDHEN and CDR2 SYDVKM. Trimming took 5 bases from V and 2 from J; bases not matched to a gene: 9. The CDR3 sequence is 16 residues long. In nucleotides, the CDR3 is TGTGCCAGCAGTCTGAGCTCCGGGACAGGGGCCTACGAGCAGTACTTC. As protein: CASSLSSGTGAYEQYF.

In its sample, this clonotype was seen a few times. The V call is TRBV10-1, the J call TRBJ2-2; no clear D gene. Trimming cost V 6 bases and J 4 bases, with 9 bases left between them. Germline values: CDR1 WNHNN, CDR2 SYGVQD (reference sequence). The CDR3 sequence is 13 residues long. CDR3 residues: CASRDPSTGELFF. CDR3 in DNA: TGCGCCAGCAGGGATCCAAGCACCGGGGAGCTGTTTTTT.

This clonotype has only a few counts. The rearrangement joins TRBV6-1 to TRBJ2-5, with D perhaps being TRBD1 or TRBD2 (6 bases each). This CDR3 has 13 amino acids. V was pared by 5 bases and J by 7 bases, with 14 bases between. Germline V gene lookup returns CDR1 MNHNS and CDR2 SASEGT. Written as DNA, the CDR3 is TGTGCCAGCAGTCAGCTAGAGGGGGGGACCCAGTACTTC. This sequence encodes CASSQLEGGTQYF.

The V call is TRBV19, the J call TRBJ1-2; D may be TRBD1 (6 bases). In germline, CDR1 is LNHDA, CDR2 SQIVND (reference sequence). With 4 bases removed from V and 8 bases from J, the gap between germline ends came to 20 bases. This CDR3 spans 15 amino acids. The CDR3 reads CASSNPGARYNGYTF. DNA for the CDR3: TGTGCCAGTAGTAACCCGGGGGCGCGGTATAACGGCTACACCTTC.

This clonotype was seen ten or more times. V and J are TRBV3-1 and TRBJ2-1; tentative D call: TRBD2 (6 bases). Trimming removed 4 bases at V and 1 base at J, with 11 bases between. CDR1 LGHDT and CDR2 YNNKEL come from the germline V gene (reference sequence). The CDR3 covers 15 residues. This CDR3 is CASSLRSGSYNEQFF. The CDR3 DNA sequence: TGTGCCAGCAGCCTCCGTAGCGGATCCTACAATGAGCAGTTCTTC.

This clonotype was counted between two and nine times. The gene calls are TRBV5-4 and TRBJ2-2; D is uncertain. V lost 1 base and J lost 8, with 6 bases in between. From germline, CDR1 is SGHNT and CDR2 YYREEE (reference sequence). This CDR3 has 12 residues. The CDR3 here is CASSLSSGELFF. The CDR3 nucleotides read TGTGCCAGCAGCTTGTCGTCTGGGGAGCTGTTTTTT.

In this sample, this clonotype turned up many times. The chain is built from TRBV2 and TRBJ2-2; TRBD2 matches at 9 bases. Germline V gene sequence: CDR1 SNHLY, CDR2 FYNNEI. The CDR3 contains 15 residues. V lost 1 base and J lost 4; bases outside the gene matches: 1. The CDR3 nucleotides read TGTGCCAGCAGTGAAGTGACTAGCGGCACCGGGGAGCTGTTTTTT. This codes for CASSEVTSGTGELFF.

This clonotype was seen repeatedly, ten times or more. This rearrangement joins TRBV6-1 to TRBJ1-2; TRBD1 might be the D (6 bases). The length of the CDR3 is 14 residues. In germline, CDR1 is MNHNS, CDR2 SASEGT. Trimming cost V 6 bases and J 0 bases, with 11 bases left between them. The CDR3 sequence: CASSDRSTNYGYTF. The CDR3 nucleotides read TGTGCCAGCAGCGACAGGAGTACTAACTATGGCTACACCTTC.

This clonotype was observed many times. The J gene is TRBJ2-2, the V gene TRBV7-6; 7 nucleotides line up with TRBD1. V shed 1 base, J shed 5 bases, and the junction held 7 bases outside the gene matches. This CDR3 contains 16 residues. CDR1 is SGHVS, CDR2 FNYEAQ, per germline. The CDR3 region is CASSLVGQGVTGELFF. The CDR3 DNA sequence: TGTGCCAGCAGCTTAGTTGGTCAGGGGGTGACCGGGGAGCTGTTTTTT.

This clonotype was counted only a few times. The chain couples TRBV12-3 or TRBV12-4 to TRBJ1-2; possibly TRBD1 for D (6 bases). The CDR3 runs to 14 residues. Trimming took off 3 bases at V and 6 bases at J, with 14 bases between the two ends. For the CDR3, the DNA is TGTGCCAGCAGTTTTGGCGGGGGCGCAGATGGCTACACCTTC. As protein: CASSFGGGADGYTF.

There are many counts of this clonotype. The chain joins TRBV6-1 to TRBJ1-1, with D hard to call. V was clipped by 7 bases and J by 5 bases, with 17 bases between them. The germline V gene has CDR1 MNHNS and CDR2 SASEGT. The CDR3 spans 14 residues. CDR3 coding DNA: TGTGCCAGCAACTTCGCAGGTCCGGGGACTGAAGCTTTCTTT. It is translated as CASNFAGPGTEAFF.

The sample holds a few counts of this clonotype. The chain employs TRBV2 and TRBJ2-3; 11 bases line up with TRBD2. Germline-derived CDR1 and CDR2 are SNHLY and FYNNEI. CDR3 length: 16 amino acids. V dropped 2 bases and J dropped 2; count of bases not matched to a gene: 3. The CDR3 sequence: CASSETSGGNTDTQYF. CDR3 nucleotides: TGTGCCAGCAGTGAAACTAGCGGGGGAAACACAGATACGCAGTATTTT.

The chain has TRBV12-3 or TRBV12-4 and TRBJ2-3, with TRBD2 identical over 12 bases. J was trimmed by 9 bases and V by 5 bases; bases with no gene match: 24. This CDR3 contains 20 residues. The CDR3 DNA is TGTGCCAGCAGTCCAGGGACTAGCGGATCTAGCGGGGGGGCGTCTGAGACGCAGTATTTT. It is translated as CASSPGTSGSSGGASETQYF.

This clonotype has a handful of counts. The V gene is TRBV6-2 or TRBV6-3, the J gene TRBJ2-7; the D call may be TRBD1 or TRBD2 (5 bases each). The ends were cut back, 7 bases at V and 2 bases at J, with 15 bases in the middle. The germline V gene encodes CDR1 MNHEY and CDR2 SVGEGT. The CDR3 is made up of 14 amino acids. The CDR3 coding sequence is TGTGCCAGCACCCTATCCGGGGCCACCTACGAGCAGTACTTC. It is translated as CASTLSGATYEQYF.

This clonotype was recorded at least ten times. The rearrangement joins TRBV11-2 to TRBJ2-5; TRBD2 aligns across 12 bases. Germline V lookup: CDR1 SGHAT, CDR2 FQNNGV. The CDR3 contains 18 residues. V lost 1 base and J lost 2; bases outside the gene matches: 8. The CDR3 DNA follows: TGTGCCAGCAGCTTAGGTGCAGGTCTAGCGGGGGGGCAAGAGACCCAGTACTTC. Protein sequence: CASSLGAGLAGGQETQYF.

This clonotype was observed at least ten times. The chain uses TRBV6-6 and TRBJ1-1; D unclear. The V gene's germline CDR1 is MNHNY and CDR2 SVGAGI (reference sequence). The CDR3 extends over 13 amino acids. Deletions cut 2 bases from V and 5 bases from J, with 9 bases between. The CDR3 spells CASSYMSGTEAFF. The DNA for the CDR3 is TGTGCCAGCAGTTACATGTCGGGGACTGAAGCTTTCTTT.

This clonotype was detected many times. The chain carries TRBV7-2 and TRBJ1-4; TRBD1 agrees at 7 bases. Germline V lookup: CDR1 SGHTA, CDR2 FQGNSA. J gave up 5 bases and V 1 base, and 4 bases lay outside the gene matches. CDR3 size: 15 residues. CDR3 sequence reads: CASSLDPGGNEKLFF. CDR3 bases: TGTGCCAGCAGCTTAGATCCAGGGGGGAATGAAAAACTGTTTTTT.

In this sample, this clonotype turned up many times. V usage is TRBV18 and J usage is TRBJ2-2; D is undetermined. V was shortened by 1 base and J by 4 bases, with 4 bases between the two germline ends. The CDR3 is 13 amino acids. From germline, CDR1 is KGHSH and CDR2 LQKENI. CDR3: CASSPLPTGELFF. CDR3 DNA sequence: TGTGCCAGCTCACCACTTCCCACCGGGGAGCTGTTTTTT.

At least ten counts were recorded for this clonotype. As DNA, the CDR3 is TGTGCCAGCTCACCATCGGTTCGCAACACTGAAGCTTTCTTT. It codes for CASSPSVRNTEAFF. This rearrangement joins TRBV18 to TRBJ1-1; D not certain. The ends were cut back, 2 bases at V and 2 bases at J, with 9 bases in the middle. This CDR3 is 14 amino acids long. The V gene's germline CDR1 is KGHSH and CDR2 LQKENI.

Worth noting for this clonotype: This could be a read error, since a much larger clone is one nucleotide away. The V gene is TRBV7-3, the J gene TRBJ2-5, with D perhaps TRBD1 (7 bases). The CDR3 is 16 residues long. Germline lookup yields CDR1 SGHTA and CDR2 FQGTGA. The CDR3 sequence is CASSPGGTDRVETQHF. In DNA form, the CDR3 reads TGTGCCAGCAGCCCCGGGGGAACCGACAGGGTAGAGACCCAGCACTTC.